The rows below give T cell receptor beta chains drawn from one sample of a study of shared clonotypes between healthy human individuals. Here immunoSEQ multiplex PCR was the method, and the copy in TCRdb shows in-frame clones only, minus some. The sample comprises 450,000 to 600,000 clones, approximately 85% of which are singletons, and approximately 13% rests with the top ten. Material for sequencing was PBMCs. The receptors were sampled from a woman aged 40 to 50 in good health. Some clones in this sample may be carry-over from other donors' samples. Both conserved end residues are part of each CDR3. A D gene is named only where the DNA matches it firmly. Size is omitted from some rows. Given values are once, few, many or a class for expanded clones.

CDR3: CSARLAETQYF; DNA: TGCAGTGCTAGACTTGCTGAGACCCAGTACTTC; J: TRBJ2-5; V: TRBV20-1; D: .; size: .
CDR3: CASSSGPEGDQYF; DNA: TGTGCCAGCAGTTCCGGGCCAGAGGGGGACCAGTACTTC; J: TRBJ2-5; V: TRBV7-2; D: .; size: .
CDR3: CASSPRDKRSAGELFF; DNA: TGTGCCAGCAGCCCCCGGGACAAGCGTTCGGCCGGGGAGCTGTTTTTT; J: TRBJ2-2; V: TRBV7-8; D: .; size: .
CDR3: CASSLGTSSYNEQFF; DNA: TGTGCCAGCAGCTTAGGAACGAGCTCCTACAATGAGCAGTTCTTC; J: TRBJ2-1; V: TRBV11-3; D: .; size: .
CDR3: CASSLALTSSNEQFF; DNA: TGCGCCAGCAGCTTGGCCCTTACGAGTAGCAATGAGCAGTTCTTC; J: TRBJ2-1; V: TRBV5-1; D: .; size: .
CDR3: CASSLFGQGVYGYTF; DNA: TGTGCCAGCAGCTTGTTTGGACAGGGAGTTTACGGCTACACCTTC; J: TRBJ1-2; V: TRBV7-2; D: TRBD1; size: .
CDR3: CASSQGGFTNSYEQYF; DNA: TGCGCCAGCAGCCAAGGAGGTTTCACTAACTCCTACGAGCAGTACTTC; J: TRBJ2-7; V: TRBV4-1; D: .; size: once
CDR3: CASSIGAEDYGYTF; DNA: TGTGCCAGTAGTATAGGGGCCGAGGACTATGGCTACACCTTC; J: TRBJ1-2; V: TRBV19; D: .; size: .
CDR3: CATSRDTGGGSNQPQHF; DNA: TGTGCCACCAGCAGAGATACGGGAGGGGGCAGCAATCAGCCCCAGCATTTT; J: TRBJ1-5; V: TRBV15; D: TRBD1; size: .
CDR3: CASSHRGLGPTEAFF; DNA: TGTGCCAGCAGTCACAGGGGCCTCGGACCCACTGAAGCTTTCTTT; J: TRBJ1-1; V: TRBV27; D: TRBD1; size: .
CDR3: CASSRTGDSGNTIYF; DNA: TGTGCCAGCTCACGGACAGGTGACTCTGGAAACACCATATATTTT; J: TRBJ1-3; V: TRBV18; D: TRBD1; size: once
CDR3: CASASGANVLTF; DNA: TGCGCCAGCGCCTCTGGGGCCAACGTCCTGACTTTC; J: TRBJ2-6; V: TRBV5-1; D: .; size: once
CDR3: CASSISGTDSWETQYF; DNA: TGTGCCAGTAGTATTTCCGGGACAGATTCCTGGGAGACCCAGTACTTC; J: TRBJ2-5; V: TRBV19; D: TRBD1; size: once
CDR3: CASSLGPNTGELFF; DNA: TGCGCCAGCAGCTTAGGACCGAACACCGGGGAGCTGTTTTTT; J: TRBJ2-2; V: TRBV5-1; D: .; size: .
CDR3: CASTLKGVGETQYF; DNA: TGTGCCAGCACCCTAAAGGGGGTCGGGGAGACCCAGTACTTC; J: TRBJ2-5; V: TRBV5-4; D: .; size: .
CDR3: CASSLNSNQPQHF; DNA: TGCGCCAGCAGCCTGAATAGCAATCAGCCCCAGCATTTT; J: TRBJ1-5; V: TRBV4-1; D: .; size: .
CDR3: CASSLGFSALDTQYF; DNA: TGTGCCAGCAGCTTAGGTTTCAGCGCCCTGGATACGCAGTATTTT; J: TRBJ2-3; V: TRBV7-6; D: .; size: .
CDR3: CAWSAAGISGNTIYF; DNA: TGTGCCTGGAGTGCAGCCGGGATCTCTGGAAACACCATATATTTT; J: TRBJ1-3; V: TRBV30; D: .; size: .
CDR3: CASSRDSAYEQYF; DNA: TGTGCCAGCAGCCGGGACAGTGCCTACGAGCAGTACTTC; J: TRBJ2-7; V: TRBV7-2; D: TRBD1; size: .
CDR3: CASSLDRGGNEKLFF; DNA: TGTGCCAGCAGCTTGGACAGGGGAGGAAATGAAAAACTGTTTTTT; J: TRBJ1-4; V: TRBV5-5; D: TRBD1; size: .
CDR3: CASSPLGMKTDTQYF; DNA: TGTGCCAGCTCACCCCTAGGAATGAAGACAGATACGCAGTATTTT; J: TRBJ2-3; V: TRBV18; D: .; size: .
CDR3: CASSRAGVNEQFF; DNA: TGTGCCAGCAGCCGTGCGGGGGTTAATGAGCAGTTCTTC; J: TRBJ2-1; V: TRBV2; D: TRBD2; size: once